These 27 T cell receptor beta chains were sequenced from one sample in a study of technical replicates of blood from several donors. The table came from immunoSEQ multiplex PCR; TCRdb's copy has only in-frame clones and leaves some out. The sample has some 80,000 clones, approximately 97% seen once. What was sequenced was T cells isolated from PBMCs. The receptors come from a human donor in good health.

CDR3 nucleotides: TGTGCCAGCAGTGGCCGGGACAAGCCCTACGAGCAGTACTTC. This gives the protein CASSGRDKPYEQYF. The genes are TRBV6-1 and TRBJ2-7, with D possibly matching TRBD1 (6 bases). Germline V gene lookup returns CDR1 MNHNS and CDR2 SASEGT. The CDR3 consists of 14 residues. V lost 4 bases, J lost 2 bases, and 12 bases lay in between.

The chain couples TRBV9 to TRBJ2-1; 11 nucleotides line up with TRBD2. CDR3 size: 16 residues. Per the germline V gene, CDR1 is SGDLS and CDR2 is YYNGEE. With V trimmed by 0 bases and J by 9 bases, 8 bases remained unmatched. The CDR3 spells CASSVDSSGRFSEQFF. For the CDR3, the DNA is TGTGCCAGCAGCGTAGACTCTAGCGGGAGGTTCAGTGAGCAGTTCTTC.

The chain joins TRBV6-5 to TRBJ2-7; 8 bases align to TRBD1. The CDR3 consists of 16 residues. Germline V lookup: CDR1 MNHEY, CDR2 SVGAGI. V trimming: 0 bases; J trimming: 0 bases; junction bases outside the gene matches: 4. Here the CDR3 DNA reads TGTGCCAGCAGTTACTCGACAGGGGCATCCTCCTACGAGCAGTACTTC. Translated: CASSYSTGASSYEQYF.

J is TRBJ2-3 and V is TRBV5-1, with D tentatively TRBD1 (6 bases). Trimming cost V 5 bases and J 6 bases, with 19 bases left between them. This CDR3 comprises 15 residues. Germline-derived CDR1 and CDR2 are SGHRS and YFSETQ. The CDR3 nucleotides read TGCGCCAGCAGTATTTGGACAGCTTTAGGGGATACGCAGTATTTT. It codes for CASSIWTALGDTQYF.

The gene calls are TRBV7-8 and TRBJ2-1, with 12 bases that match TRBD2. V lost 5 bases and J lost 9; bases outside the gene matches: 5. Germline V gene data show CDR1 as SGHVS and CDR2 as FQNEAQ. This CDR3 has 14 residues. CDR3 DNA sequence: TGTGCCAGCAGCCTAGGACTAGCGGGAAGTGAGCAGTTCTTC. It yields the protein CASSLGLAGSEQFF.

CDR3 bases: TGTGCCACCAGCAGAGACAGGGCAACTGGGGCCAACGTCCTGACTTTC. Its translation is CATSRDRATGANVLTF. This sequence joins TRBV15 and TRBJ2-6; the D gene is possibly TRBD1 (5 bases). Trimming left V 0 bases short and J 2 bases short, with 8 bases between. CDR3 length: 16 residues. CDR1 and CDR2 (germline): LNHNV, YYDKDF (reference sequence).

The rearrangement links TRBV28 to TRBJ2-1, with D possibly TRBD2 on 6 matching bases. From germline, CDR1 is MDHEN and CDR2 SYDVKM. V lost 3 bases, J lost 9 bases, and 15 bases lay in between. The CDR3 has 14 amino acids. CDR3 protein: CASSFGGARIEQFF. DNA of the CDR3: TGTGCCAGCAGTTTCGGAGGGGCGCGGATTGAGCAGTTCTTC.

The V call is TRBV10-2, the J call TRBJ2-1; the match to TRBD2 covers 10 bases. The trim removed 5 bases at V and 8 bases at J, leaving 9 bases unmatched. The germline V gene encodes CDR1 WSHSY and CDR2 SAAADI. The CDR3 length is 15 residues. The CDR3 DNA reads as TGCGCCAGCAGTCCGACTAGCGGGTTGAGACATGAGCAGTTCTTC. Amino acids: CASSPTSGLRHEQFF.

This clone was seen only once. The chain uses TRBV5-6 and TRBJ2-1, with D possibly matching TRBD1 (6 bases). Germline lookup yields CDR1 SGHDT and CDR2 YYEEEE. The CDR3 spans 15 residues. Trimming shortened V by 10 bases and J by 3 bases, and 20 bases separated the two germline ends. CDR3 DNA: TGTGCCGGCACGACAGGTGGCCTAAACTACAATGAGCAGTTCTTC. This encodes CAGTTGGLNYNEQFF.

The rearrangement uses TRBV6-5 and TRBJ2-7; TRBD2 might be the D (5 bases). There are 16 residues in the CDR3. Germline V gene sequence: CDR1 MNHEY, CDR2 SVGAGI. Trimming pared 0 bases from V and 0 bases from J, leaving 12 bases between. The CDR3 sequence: CASSYSVGVTSYEQYF. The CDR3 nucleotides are TGTGCCAGCAGTTACTCGGTGGGAGTAACCTCCTACGAGCAGTACTTC.

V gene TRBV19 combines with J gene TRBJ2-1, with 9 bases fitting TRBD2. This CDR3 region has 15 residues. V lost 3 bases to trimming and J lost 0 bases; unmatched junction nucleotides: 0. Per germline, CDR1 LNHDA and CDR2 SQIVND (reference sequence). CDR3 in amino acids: CASSISGSSYNEQFF. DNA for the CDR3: TGTGCCAGTAGTATTAGCGGGAGCTCCTACAATGAGCAGTTCTTC.

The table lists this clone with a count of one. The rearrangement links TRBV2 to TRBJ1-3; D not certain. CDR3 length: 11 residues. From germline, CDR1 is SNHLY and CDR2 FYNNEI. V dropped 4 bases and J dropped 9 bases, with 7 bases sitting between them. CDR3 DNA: TGTGCCAGCAGTGCAATCGGCACCATATATTTT. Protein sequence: CASSAIGTIYF.

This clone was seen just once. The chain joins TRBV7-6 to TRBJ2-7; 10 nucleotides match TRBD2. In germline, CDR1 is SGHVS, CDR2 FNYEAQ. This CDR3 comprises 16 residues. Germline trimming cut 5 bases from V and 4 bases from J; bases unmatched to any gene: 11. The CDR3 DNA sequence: TGTGCCAGCAGCCCCGATAGCGGGAGGACTAGGTACGAGCAGTACTTC. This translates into CASSPDSGRTRYEQYF.

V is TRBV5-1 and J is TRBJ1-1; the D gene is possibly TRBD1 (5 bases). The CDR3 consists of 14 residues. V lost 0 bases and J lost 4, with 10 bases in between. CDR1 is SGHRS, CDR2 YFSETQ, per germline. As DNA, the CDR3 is TGCGCCAGCAGCTTGGAAAGGGGCTCCACTGAAGCTTTCTTT. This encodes CASSLERGSTEAFF.

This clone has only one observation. The CDR3 nucleotides are TGTGCCAGCAGCTCCAAAGGGCTAGCGGGAGCATCATCCTACGAGCAGTACTTC. This encodes CASSSKGLAGASSYEQYF. The chain combines TRBV7-9 with TRBJ2-7; 10 nucleotides match TRBD2. The CDR3 loop spans 18 amino acids. V was clipped by 4 bases and J by 1 base; unmatched bases: 13. Germline CDR1 and CDR2: SEHNR and FQNEAQ (reference sequence).

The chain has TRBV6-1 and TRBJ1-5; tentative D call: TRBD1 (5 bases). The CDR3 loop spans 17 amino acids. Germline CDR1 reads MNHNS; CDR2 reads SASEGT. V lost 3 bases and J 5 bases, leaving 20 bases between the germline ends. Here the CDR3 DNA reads TGTGCCAGCAGTGAGACCACGTTTGGACACCGAGATCAGCCCCAGCATTTT. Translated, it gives CASSETTFGHRDQPQHF.

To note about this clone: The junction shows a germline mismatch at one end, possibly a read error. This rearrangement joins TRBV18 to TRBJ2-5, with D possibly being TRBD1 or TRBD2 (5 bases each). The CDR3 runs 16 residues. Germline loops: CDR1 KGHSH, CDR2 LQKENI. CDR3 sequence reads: CANSPGRSGWGETQYF. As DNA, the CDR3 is TGTGCCAACTCACCGGGGCGGTCGGGCTGGGGAGAGACCCAGTACTTC.

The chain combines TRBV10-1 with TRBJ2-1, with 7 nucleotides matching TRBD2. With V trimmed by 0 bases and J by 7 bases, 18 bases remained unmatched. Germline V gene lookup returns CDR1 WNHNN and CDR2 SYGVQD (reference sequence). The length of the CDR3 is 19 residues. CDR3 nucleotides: TGCGCCAGCAGTGAGTCGAAGGTAGGGGAGGCGGGAGTGGATAATGAGCAGTTCTTC. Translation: CASSESKVGEAGVDNEQFF.

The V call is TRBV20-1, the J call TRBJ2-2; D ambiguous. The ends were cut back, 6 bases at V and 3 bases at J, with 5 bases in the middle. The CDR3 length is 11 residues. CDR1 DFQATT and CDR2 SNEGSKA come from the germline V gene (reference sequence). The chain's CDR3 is CSAEYTGELFF. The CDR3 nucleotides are TGCAGTGCGGAGTACACCGGGGAGCTGTTTTTT.

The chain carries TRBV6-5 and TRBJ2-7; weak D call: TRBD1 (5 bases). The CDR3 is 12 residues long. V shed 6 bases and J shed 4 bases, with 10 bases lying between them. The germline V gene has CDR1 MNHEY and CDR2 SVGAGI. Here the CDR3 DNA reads TGTGCCAGCAGCCGGACAAGGTACGAGCAGTACTTC. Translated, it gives CASSRTRYEQYF.

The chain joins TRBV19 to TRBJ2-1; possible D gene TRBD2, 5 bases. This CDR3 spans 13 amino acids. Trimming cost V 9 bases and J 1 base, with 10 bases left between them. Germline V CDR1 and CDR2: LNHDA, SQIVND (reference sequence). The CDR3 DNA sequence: TGTGCCAGCGAGGGAGAGTCCTACAATGAGCAGTTCTTC. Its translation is CASEGESYNEQFF.

The CDR3 here is CASSSAGGNYGYTF. The CDR3 DNA is TGTGCCAGCAGCTCCGCAGGGGGCAACTATGGCTACACCTTC. This sequence joins TRBV11-2 and TRBJ1-2, with 8 bases identical to TRBD1. The V gene end was trimmed by 4 bases and the J gene end by 2 bases; junction bases not matched to a gene: 3. Germline V gene lookup returns CDR1 SGHAT and CDR2 FQNNGV. The length of the CDR3 is 14 residues.

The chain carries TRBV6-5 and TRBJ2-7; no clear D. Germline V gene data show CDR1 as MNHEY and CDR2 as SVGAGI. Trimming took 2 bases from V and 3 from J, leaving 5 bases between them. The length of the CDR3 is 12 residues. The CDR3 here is CASSYAGYEQYF. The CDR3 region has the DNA TGTGCCAGCAGTTACGCCGGCTACGAGCAGTACTTC.

The CDR3 protein is CASSEVGQGYGYTF. Here the CDR3 DNA reads TGTGCCAGCAGTGAAGTGGGACAGGGGTATGGCTACACCTTC. The chain combines TRBV2 with TRBJ1-2, with 10 bases aligning to TRBD1. Trimming at V came to 1 base and at J to 5 bases, leaving 1 base not matched to a gene. Per germline, CDR1 SNHLY and CDR2 FYNNEI. The CDR3 length is 14 residues.

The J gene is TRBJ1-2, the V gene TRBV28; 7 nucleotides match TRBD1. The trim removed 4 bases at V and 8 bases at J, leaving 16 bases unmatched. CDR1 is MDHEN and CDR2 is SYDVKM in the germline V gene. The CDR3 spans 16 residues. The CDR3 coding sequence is TGTGCCAGCAGTTCACTCGGGGACAGTCGAAGGATGGGCTACACCTTC. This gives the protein CASSSLGDSRRMGYTF.

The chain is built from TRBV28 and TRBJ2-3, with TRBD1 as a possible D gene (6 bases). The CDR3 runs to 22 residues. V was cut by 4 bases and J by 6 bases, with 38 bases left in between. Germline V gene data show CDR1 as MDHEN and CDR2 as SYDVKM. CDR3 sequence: CASSSLDSTTNTRVEIGDTQYF. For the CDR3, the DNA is TGTGCCAGCAGTTCCTTGGACAGTACTACCAACACTAGGGTCGAGATTGGTGATACGCAGTATTTT. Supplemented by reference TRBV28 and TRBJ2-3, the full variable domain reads DVKVTQSSRYLVKRTGEKVFLECVQDMDHENMFWYRQDPGLGLRLIYFSYDVKMKEKGDIPEGYSVSREKKERFSLILESASTNQTSMYLCASSSLDSTTNTRVEIGDTQYFGPGTRLTVL.

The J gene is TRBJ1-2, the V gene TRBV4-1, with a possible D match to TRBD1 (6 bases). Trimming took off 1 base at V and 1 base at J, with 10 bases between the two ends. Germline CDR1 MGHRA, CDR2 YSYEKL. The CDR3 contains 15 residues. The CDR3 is CASSQGRGNNYGYTF. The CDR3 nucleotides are TGCGCCAGCAGCCAAGGCAGGGGTAATAACTATGGCTACACCTTC.